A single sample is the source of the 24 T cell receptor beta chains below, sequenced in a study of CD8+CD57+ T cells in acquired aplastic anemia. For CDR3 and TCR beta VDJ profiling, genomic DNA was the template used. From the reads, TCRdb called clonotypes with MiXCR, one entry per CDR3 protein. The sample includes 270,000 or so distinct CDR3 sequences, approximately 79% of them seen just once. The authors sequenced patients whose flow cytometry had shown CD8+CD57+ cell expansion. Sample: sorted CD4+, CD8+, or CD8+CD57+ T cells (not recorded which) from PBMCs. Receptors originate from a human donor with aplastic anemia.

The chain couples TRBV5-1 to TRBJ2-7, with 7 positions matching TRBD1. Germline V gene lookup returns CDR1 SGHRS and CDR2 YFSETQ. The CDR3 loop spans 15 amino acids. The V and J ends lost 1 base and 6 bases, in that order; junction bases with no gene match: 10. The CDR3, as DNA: TGCGCCAGCAGCTTGACGGGACAGCTTTTTTCCGAGCAGTACTTC. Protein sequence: CASSLTGQLFSEQYF.

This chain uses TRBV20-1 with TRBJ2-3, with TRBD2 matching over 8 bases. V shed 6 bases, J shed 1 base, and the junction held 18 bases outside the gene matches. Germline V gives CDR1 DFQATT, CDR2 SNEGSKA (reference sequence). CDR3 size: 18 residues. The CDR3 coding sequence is TGCAGTGCCAAAGGTCTTGCGCAACGACTAGCGCGCACAGATACGCAGTATTTT. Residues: CSAKGLAQRLARTDTQYF.

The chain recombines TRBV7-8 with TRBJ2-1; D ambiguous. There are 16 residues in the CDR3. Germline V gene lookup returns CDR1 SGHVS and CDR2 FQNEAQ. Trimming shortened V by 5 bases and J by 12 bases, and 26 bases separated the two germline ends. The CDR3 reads CASSVGSDRQYFGQFF. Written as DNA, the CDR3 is TGTGCCAGCAGCGTAGGGTCAGATAGGCAGTACTTTGGGCAGTTCTTC.

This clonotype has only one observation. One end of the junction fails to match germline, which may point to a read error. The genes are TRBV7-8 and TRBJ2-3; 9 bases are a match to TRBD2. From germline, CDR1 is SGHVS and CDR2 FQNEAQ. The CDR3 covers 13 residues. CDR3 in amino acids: CASSSAGGPTTQF. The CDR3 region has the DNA TGTGCCAGCAGCTCAGCGGGAGGTCCCACTACGCAGTTT.

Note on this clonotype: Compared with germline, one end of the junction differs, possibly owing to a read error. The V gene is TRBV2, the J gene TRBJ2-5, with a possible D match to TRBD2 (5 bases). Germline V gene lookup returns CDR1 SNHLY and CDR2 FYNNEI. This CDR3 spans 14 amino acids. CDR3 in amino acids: CASNEAAYQETQYF. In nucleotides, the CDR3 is TGTGCCAGCAATGAAGCGGCTTACCAAGAGACCCAGTACTTC.

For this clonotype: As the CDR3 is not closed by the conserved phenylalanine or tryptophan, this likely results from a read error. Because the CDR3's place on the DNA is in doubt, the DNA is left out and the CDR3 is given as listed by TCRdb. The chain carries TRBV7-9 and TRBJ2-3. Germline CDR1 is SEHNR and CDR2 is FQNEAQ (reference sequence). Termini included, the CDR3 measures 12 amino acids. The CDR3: CASSLQSSAQYD.

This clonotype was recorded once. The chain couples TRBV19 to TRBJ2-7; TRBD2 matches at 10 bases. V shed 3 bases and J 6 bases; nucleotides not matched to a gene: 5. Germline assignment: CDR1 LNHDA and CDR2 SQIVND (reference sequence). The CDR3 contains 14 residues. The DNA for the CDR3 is TGTGCCAGTAGTATTACTAGCGGGGACATCGAGCAGTACGTC. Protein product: CASSITSGDIEQYV.

CDR3 loop: CASSVVVSGAFDEQFF. The CDR3, as DNA: TGTGCCAGCAGTGTGGTGGTTAGCGGGGCCTTCGATGAGCAGTTCTTC. The chain couples TRBV5-5 to TRBJ2-1, with 8 bases identical to TRBD2. The length of the CDR3 is 16 residues. V was pared by 5 bases and J by 8 bases, with 15 bases of the junction left unmatched. Germline V gives CDR1 SGHKS, CDR2 YYEKEE (reference sequence).

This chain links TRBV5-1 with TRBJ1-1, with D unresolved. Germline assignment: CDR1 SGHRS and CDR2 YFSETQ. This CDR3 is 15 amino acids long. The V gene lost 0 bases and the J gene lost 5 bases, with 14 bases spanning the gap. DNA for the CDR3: TGCGCCAGCAGCTTGGGTAGATTGACGGAAACTGAAGCTTTCTTT. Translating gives CASSLGRLTETEAFF. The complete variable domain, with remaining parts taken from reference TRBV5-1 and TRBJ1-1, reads KAGVTQTPRYLIKTRGQQVTLSCSPISGHRSVSWYQQTPGQGLQFLFEYFSETQRNKGNFPGRFSGRQFSNSRSEMNVSTLELGDSALYLCASSLGRLTETEAFFGQGTRLTVV.

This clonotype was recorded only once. The CDR3 region is CASSFHRGGGGVEQFF. CDR3 nucleotides: TGTGCCAGCAGCTTTCATCGAGGCGGGGGAGGCGTTGAGCAGTTCTTC. The chain carries TRBV7-2 and TRBJ2-1, with 7 positions matching TRBD2. This CDR3 spans 16 amino acids. Germline V gene sequence: CDR1 SGHTA, CDR2 FQGNSA. Trimming took 3 bases from V and 9 from J; bases not matched to a gene: 14.

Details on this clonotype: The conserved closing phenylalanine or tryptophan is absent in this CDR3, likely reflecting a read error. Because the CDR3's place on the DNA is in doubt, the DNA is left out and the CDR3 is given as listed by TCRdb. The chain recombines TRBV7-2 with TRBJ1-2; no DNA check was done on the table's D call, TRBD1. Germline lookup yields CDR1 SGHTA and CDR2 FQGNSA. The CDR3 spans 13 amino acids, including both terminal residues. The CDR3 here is CASSQGRGAGEPY.

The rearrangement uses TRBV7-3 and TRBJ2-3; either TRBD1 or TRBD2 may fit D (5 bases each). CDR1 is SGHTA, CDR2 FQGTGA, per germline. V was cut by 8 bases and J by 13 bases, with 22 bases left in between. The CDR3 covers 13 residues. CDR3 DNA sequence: TGTGCCAGCGGGGACGAGGCCAACGCCATTGAGTATTTT. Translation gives CASGDEANAIEYF.

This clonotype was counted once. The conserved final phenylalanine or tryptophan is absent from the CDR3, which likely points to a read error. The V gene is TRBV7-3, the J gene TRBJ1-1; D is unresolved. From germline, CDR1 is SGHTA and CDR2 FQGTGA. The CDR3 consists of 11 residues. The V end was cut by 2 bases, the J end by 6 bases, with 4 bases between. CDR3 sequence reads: CASSLRAEAFY. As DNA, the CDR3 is TGTGCCAGCAGCTTACGGGCTGAAGCTTTCTAT.

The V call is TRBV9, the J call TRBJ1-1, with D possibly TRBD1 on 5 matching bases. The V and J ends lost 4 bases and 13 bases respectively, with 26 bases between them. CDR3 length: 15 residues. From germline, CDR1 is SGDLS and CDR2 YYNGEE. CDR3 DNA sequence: TGTGCCAGCAGCTTAGATCGGGACCCGAAGGATGACTATTTCTTT. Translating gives CASSLDRDPKDDYFF.

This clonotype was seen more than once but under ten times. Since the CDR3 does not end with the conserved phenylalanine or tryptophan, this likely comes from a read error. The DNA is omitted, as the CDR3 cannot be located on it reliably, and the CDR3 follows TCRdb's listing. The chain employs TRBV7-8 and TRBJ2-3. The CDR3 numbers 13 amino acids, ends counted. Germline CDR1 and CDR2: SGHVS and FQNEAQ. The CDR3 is CASSLAGTADTHY.

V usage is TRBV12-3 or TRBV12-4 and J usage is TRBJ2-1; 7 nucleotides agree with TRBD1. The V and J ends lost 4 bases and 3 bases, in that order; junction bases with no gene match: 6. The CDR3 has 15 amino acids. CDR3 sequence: CASSSLGQIYNEQFF. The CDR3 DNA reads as TGTGCCAGCAGTTCTTTGGGACAGATCTACAATGAGCAGTTCTTC.

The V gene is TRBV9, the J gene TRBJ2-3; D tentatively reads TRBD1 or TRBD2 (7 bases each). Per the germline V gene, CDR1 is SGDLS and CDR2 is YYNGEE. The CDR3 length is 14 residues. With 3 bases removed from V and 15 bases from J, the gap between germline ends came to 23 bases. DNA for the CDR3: TGTGCCAGCAGCGGGGGGGGCCGACAGGGAGGACACTATTTT. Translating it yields CASSGGGRQGGHYF.

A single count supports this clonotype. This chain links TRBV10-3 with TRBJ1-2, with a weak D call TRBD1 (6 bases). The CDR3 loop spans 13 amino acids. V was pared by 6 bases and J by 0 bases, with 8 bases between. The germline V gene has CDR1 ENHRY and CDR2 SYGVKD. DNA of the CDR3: TGTGCCATCAGGAGGGACACTAACTATGGCTACACCTTC. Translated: CAIRRDTNYGYTF.

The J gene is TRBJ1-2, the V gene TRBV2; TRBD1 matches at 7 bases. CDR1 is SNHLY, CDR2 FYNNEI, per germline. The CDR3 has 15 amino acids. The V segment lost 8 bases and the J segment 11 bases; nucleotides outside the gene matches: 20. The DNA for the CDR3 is TGTGCCAGCCGGTTCAGGGGGGGAGCCGTCTGTGGGTACACCTTC. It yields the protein CASRFRGGAVCGYTF.

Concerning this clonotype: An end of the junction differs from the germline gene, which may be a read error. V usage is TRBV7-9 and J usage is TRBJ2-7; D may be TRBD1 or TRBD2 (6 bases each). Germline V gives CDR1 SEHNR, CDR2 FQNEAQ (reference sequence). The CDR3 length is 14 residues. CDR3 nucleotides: TGTGCCAGCAGCGTCCGACTAGGACAGATAAATACAAAGTTC. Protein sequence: CASSVRLGQINTKF.

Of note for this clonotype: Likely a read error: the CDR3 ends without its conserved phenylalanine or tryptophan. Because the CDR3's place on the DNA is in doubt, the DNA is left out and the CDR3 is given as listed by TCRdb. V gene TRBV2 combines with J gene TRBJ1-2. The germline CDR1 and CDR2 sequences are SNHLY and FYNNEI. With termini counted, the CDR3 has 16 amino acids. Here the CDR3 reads CASSEQRYGEEYVGPG.

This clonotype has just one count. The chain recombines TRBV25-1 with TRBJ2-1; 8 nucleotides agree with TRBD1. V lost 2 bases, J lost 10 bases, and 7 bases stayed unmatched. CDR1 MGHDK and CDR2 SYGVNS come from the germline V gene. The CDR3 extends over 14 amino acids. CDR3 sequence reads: CASSERTGLGEQFF. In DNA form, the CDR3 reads TGTGCCAGCAGTGAAAGGACAGGGCTTGGAGAGCAGTTCTTC.

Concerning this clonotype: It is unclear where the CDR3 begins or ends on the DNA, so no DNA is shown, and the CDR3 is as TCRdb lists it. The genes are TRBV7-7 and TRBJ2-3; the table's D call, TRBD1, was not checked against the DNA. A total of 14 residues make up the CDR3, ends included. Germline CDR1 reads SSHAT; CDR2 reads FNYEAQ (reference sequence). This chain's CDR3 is CASSSHGGAVFWRF.

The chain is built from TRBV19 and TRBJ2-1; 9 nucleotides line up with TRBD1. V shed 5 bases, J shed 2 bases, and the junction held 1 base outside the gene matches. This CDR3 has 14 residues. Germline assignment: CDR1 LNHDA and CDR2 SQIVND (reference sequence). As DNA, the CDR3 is TGTGCCAGTAGTGGGACAGGGACCTACAATGAGCAGTTCTTC. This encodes CASSGTGTYNEQFF.